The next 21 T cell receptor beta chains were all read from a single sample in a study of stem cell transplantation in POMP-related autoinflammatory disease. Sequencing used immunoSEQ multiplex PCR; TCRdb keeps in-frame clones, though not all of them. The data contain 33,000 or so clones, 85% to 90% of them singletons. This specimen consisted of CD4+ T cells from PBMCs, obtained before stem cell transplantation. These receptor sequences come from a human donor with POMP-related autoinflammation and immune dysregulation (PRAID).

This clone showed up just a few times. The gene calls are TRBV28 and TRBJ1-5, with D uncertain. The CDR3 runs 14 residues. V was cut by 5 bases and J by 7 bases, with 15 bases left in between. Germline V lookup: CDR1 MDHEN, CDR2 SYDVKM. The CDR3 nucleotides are TGTGCCAGCAGTACCCGTGGGCCGTGGCAGCCCCAGCATTTT. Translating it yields CASSTRGPWQPQHF.

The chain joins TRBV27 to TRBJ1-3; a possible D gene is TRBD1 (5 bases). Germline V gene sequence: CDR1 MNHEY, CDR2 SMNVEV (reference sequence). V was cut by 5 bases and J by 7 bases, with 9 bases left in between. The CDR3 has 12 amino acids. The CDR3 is CASSPGPNTIYF. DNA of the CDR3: TGTGCCAGCAGTCCAGGGCCCAACACCATATATTTT.

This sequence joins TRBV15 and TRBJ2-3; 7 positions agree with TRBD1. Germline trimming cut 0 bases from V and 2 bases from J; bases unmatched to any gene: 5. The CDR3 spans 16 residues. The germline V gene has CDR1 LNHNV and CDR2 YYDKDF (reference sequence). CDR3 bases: TGTGCCACCAGCAGAGATCTGGGACAGTTCACAGATACGCAGTATTTT. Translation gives CATSRDLGQFTDTQYF. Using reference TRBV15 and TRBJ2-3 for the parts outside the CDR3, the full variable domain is DAMVIQNPRYQVTQFGKPVTLSCSQTLNHNVMYWYQQKSSQAPKLLFHYYDKDFNNEADTPDNFQSRRPNTSFCFLDIRSPGLGDTAMYLCATSRDLGQFTDTQYFGPGTRLTVL.

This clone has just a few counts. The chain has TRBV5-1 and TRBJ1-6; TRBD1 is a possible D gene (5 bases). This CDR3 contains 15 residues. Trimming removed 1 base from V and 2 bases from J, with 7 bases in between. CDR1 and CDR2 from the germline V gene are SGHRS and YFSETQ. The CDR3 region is CASSLTGPYNSPLHF. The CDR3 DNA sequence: TGCGCCAGCAGCTTGACAGGACCCTATAATTCACCCCTCCACTTT.

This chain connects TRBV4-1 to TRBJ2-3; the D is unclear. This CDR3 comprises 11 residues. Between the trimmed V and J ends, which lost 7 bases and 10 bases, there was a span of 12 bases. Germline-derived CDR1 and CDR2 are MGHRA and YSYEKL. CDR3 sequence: CASTNHHPQYF. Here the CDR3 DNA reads TGCGCCAGCACAAACCATCACCCGCAGTATTTT.

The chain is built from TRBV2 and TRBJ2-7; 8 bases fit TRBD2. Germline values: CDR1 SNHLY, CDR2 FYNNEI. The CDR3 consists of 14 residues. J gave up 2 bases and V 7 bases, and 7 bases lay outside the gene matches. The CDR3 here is CASTHGGGPYEQYF. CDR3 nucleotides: TGTGCCAGCACCCACGGGGGGGGGCCCTACGAGCAGTACTTC.

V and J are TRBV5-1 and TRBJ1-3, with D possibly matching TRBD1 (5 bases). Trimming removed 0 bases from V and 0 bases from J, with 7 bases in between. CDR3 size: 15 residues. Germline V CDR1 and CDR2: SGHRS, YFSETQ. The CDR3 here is CASSLVGGSGNTIYF. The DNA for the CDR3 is TGCGCCAGCAGCTTGGTTGGGGGCTCTGGAAACACCATATATTTT.

CDR3 in DNA: TGCAGTGCTGTATGGGGGGAAAAACTGTTTTTT. Translation: CSAVWGEKLFF. V usage is TRBV20-1 and J usage is TRBJ1-4; D perhaps matches TRBD1 (5 bases). Trimming took off 5 bases at V and 8 bases at J, with 9 bases between the two ends. Germline V gene data show CDR1 as DFQATT and CDR2 as SNEGSKA (reference sequence). CDR3 size: 11 residues.

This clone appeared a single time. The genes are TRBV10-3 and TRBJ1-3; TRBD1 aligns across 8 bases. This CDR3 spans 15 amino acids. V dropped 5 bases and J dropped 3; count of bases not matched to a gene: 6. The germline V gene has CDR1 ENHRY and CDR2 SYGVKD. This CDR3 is CAISFDRGGGNTIYF. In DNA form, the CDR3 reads TGTGCCATCAGTTTCGACAGGGGAGGTGGAAACACCATATATTTT.

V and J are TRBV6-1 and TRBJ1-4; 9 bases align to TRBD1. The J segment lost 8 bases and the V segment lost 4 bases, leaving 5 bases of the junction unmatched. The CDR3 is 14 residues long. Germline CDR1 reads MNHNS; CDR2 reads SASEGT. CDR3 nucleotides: TGTGCCAGCAGTGGTCACAGGGGGCGGGAAAAACTGTTTTTT. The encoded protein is CASSGHRGREKLFF.

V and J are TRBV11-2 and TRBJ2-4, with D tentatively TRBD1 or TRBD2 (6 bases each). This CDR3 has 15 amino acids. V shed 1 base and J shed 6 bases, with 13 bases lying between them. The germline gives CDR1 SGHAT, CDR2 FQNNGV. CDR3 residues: CASSLGVSGANIQYF. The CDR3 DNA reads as TGTGCCAGCAGCTTAGGGGTCTCGGGGGCAAACATTCAGTACTTC.

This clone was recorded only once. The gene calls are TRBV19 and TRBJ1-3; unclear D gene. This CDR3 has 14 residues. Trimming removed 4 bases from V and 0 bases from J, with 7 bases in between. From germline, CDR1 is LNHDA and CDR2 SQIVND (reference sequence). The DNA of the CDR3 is TGTGCCAGTAGTACCCAGATCTCTGGAAACACCATATATTTT. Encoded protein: CASSTQISGNTIYF.

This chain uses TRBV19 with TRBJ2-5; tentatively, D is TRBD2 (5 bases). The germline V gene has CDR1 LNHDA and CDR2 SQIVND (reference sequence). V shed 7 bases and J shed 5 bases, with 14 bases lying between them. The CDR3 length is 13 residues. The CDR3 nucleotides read TGTGCCAGTAATTCCGGGAACTTCGAGACCCAGTACTTC. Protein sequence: CASNSGNFETQYF.

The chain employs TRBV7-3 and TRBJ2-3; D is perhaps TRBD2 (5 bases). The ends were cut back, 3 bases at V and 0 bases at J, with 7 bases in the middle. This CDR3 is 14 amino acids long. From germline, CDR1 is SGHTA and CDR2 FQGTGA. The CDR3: CASSLASSTDTQYF. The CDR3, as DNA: TGTGCCAGCAGCTTGGCTAGCAGCACAGATACGCAGTATTTT.

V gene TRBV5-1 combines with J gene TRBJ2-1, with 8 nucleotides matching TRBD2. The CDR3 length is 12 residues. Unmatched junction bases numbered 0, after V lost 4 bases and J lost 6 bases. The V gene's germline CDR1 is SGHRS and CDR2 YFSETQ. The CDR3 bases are TGCGCCAGCAGCCGGGGGGGCAATGAGCAGTTCTTC. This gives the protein CASSRGGNEQFF.

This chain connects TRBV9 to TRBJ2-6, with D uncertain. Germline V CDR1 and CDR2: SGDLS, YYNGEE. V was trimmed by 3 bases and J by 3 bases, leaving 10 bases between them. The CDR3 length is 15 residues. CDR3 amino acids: CASSARRFGANVLTF. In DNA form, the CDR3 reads TGTGCCAGCAGCGCCCGGCGCTTTGGGGCCAACGTCCTGACTTTC.

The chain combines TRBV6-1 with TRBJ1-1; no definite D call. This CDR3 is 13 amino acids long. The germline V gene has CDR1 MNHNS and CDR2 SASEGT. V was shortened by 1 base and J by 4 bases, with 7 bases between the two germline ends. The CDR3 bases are TGTGCCAGCAGTGAAGTGAGAAGCACTGAAGCTTTCTTT. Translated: CASSEVRSTEAFF.

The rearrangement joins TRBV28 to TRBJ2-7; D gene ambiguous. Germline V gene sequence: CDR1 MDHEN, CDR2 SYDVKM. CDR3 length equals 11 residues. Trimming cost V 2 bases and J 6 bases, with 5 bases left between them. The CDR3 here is CASSLRSEQYF. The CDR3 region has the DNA TGTGCCAGCAGTTTACGAAGCGAGCAGTACTTC.

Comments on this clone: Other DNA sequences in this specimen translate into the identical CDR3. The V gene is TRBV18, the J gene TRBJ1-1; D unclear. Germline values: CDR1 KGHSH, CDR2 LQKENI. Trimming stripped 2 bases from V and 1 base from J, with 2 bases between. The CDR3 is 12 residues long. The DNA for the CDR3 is TGTGCCAGCTCACCAGGGAACACTGAAGCTTTCTTT. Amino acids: CASSPGNTEAFF.

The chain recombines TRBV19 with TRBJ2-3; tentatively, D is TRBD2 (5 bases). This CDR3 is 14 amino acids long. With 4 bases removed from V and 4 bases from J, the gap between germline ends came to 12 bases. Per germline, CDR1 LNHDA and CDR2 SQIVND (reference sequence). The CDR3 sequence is CASSTSRFADTQYF. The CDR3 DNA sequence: TGTGCCAGTAGTACTAGCCGTTTCGCAGATACGCAGTATTTT.

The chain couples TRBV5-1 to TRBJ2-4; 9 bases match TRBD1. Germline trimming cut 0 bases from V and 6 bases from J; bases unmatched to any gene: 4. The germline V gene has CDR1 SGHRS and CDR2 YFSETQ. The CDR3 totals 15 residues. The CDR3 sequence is CASSLGTGALNIQYF. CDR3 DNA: TGCGCCAGCAGCTTGGGGACAGGGGCTTTAAACATTCAGTACTTC.